The T cell receptor (beta chain) under discussion was sequenced for a study of CXCR3-negative and CXCR3-positive naive CD8 T cells. The CDR3 contains 14 residues. The germline gives CDR1 MNHEY, CDR2 SVGEGT. Study-level points and caveats: Whereas both naive subsets had comparably high diversity, memory CD8+ cells had much lower diversity. Naive subsets did not differ in surface CD5, and TRB CDR3 properties served to infer TCR strength.

Triplicate sorting captured approximately 290,000 cells each from every CD8+ T cell subset. In the case of this clonotype: What it binds is unknown.

The libraries of TRB cDNA were prepared using 5' RACE with UMI labels. From the 5' RACE reads, TCRdb lists one entry per CDR3 protein and no DNA. The ten most abundant clones cover roughly a tenth of a sample with some 28,000 distinct CDR3 sequences. The chain joins TRBV6-2 or TRBV6-3 to TRBJ2-1; TCRdb's D call of TRBD1 is untestable without DNA. The specimen sequenced was memory CD8+ T cells from blood. The sequence was obtained from a human donor in good health. Some clones in this sample may be carry-over from other donors' samples. Here the CDR3 reads CASSLGQGTSEQFF.